This is a list of T cell receptor beta chains from one sample in a study of siplizumab effects on memory and regulatory T cells. TCRdb's copy holds only in-frame clones and misses some; the assay was immunoSEQ multiplex PCR. The data show 70,000 to 100,000 clones, with approximately 96% seen just once and 0.03% to 0.035% held by the top ten. The specimen was naive CD4+ T cells sorted from blood. Receptor source: a human donor in good health. CDR3s include the opening cysteine and the closing phenylalanine or tryptophan.

>TRBJ2-3|TRBV29-1
CSVRPSLLTDTQYF
>TRBJ1-3|TRBV10-3
CATQPTGKRNTIYF
>TRBJ2-2|TRBV7-3
CASSFGYTGELFF
>TRBJ2-3|TRBV7-3
CASSPGLARDTQYF
>TRBJ1-6|TRBV9
CASSSGGQGNAYNSPLHF
>TRBJ1-5|TRBV7-3
CASSLSPDQPQHF
>TRBJ2-1|TRBV7-2
CASSLGLSGGLYNEQFF
>TRBJ2-7|TRBV12-2
CASRLAAGRSYEQYF
>TRBJ1-3|TRBV13
CASSSASGRTGDNTIYF
>TRBJ2-1|TRBV29-1
CSVDGHYNEQFF
>TRBJ2-3|TRBV27
CASSVADTQYF
>TRBJ2-3|TRBV7-9
CASSSAGGLAGGTDTQYF
>TRBJ2-5|TRBV7-3
CASSPGLAGGETQYF
>TRBJ1-3|TRBV7-9
CASSNDRGQGNTIYF
>TRBJ1-1|TRBV2
CASRARQGVNTEAFF
>TRBJ2-1|TRBV5-4
CASSLGTAEQFF